The TCR beta chain under discussion was sequenced for a study of PD-1 blockade in classical Hodgkin lymphoma. The J segment lost 6 bases and the V segment lost 5 bases, leaving 4 bases of the junction unmatched. Germline loops: CDR1 MDHEN, CDR2 SYDVKM. This CDR3 has 14 amino acids. Data came from immunoSEQ multiplex PCR; TCRdb stores just in-frame clones and leaves some out. The sample has roughly 150,000 clones, under 85% seen once. All the patients suffered relapse after autologous stem cell transplantation, and brentuximab vedotin exposure differed. The rearrangement uses TRBV28 and TRBJ2-5; 12 bases agree with TRBD2. This receptor was obtained from a human donor with classical Hodgkin lymphoma. Material: peripheral blood mononuclear cells (PBMCs), obtained before the second cycle of nivolumab. The CDR3 reads CASSPTSGGKTQYF. As DNA, the CDR3 is TGTGCCAGCAGTCCGACTAGCGGGGGAAAGACCCAGTACTTC.